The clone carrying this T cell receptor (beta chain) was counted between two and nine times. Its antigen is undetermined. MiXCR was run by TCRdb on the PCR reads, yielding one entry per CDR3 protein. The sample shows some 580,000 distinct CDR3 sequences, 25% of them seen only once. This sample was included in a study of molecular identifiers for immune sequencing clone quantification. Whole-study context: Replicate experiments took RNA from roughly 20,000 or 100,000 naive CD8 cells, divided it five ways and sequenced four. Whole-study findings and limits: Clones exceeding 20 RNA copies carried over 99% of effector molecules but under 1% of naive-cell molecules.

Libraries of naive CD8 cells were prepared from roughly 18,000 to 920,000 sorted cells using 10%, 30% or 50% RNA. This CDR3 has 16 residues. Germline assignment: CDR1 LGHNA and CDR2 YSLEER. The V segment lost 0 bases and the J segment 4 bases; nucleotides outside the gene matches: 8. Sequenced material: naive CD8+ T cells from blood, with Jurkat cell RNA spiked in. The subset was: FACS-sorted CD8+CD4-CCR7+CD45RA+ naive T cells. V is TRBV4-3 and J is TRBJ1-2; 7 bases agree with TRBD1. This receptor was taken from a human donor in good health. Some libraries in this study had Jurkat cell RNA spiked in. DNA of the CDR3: TGCGCCAGCAGCCAAGATTCGGGGACAGCTTTCTATGGCTACACCTTC. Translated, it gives CASSQDSGTAFYGYTF.